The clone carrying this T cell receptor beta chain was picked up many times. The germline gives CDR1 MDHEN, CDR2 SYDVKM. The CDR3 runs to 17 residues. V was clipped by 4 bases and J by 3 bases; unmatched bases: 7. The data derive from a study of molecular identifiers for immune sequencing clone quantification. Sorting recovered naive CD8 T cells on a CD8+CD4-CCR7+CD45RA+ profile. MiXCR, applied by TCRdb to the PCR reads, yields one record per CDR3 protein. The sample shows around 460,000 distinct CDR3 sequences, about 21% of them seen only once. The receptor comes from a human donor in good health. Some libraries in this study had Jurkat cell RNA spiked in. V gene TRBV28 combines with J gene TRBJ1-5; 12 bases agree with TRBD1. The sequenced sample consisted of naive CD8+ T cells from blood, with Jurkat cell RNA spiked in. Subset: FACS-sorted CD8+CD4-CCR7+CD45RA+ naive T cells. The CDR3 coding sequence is TGTGCCAGCAGTTGGGACAGGGGGCTCGCTGCCAATCAGCCCCAGCATTTT. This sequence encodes CASSWDRGLAANQPQHF.